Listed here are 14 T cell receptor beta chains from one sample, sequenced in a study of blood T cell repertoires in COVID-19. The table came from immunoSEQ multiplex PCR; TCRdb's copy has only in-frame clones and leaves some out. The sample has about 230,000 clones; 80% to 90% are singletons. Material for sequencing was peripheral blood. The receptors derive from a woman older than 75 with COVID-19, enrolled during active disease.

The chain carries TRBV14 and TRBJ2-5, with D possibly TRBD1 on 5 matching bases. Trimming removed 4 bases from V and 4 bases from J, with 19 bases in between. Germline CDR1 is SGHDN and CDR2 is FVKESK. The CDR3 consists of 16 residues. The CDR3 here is CASSPRWGVAAETQYF. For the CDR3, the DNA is TGTGCCAGCAGCCCCAGATGGGGCGTAGCAGCAGAGACCCAGTACTTC.

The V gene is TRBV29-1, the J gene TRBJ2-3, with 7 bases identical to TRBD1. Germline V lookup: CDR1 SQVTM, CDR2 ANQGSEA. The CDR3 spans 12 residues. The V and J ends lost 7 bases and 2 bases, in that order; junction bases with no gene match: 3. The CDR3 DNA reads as TGCAGCGCAGGGACAGCCACAGATACGCAGTATTTT. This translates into CSAGTATDTQYF.

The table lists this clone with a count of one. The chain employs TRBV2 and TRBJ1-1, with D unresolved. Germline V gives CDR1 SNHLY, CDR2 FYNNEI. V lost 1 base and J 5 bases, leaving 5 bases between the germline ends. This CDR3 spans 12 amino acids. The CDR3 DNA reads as TGTGCCAGCAGTGAAGGTCCAACTGAAGCTTTCTTT. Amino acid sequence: CASSEGPTEAFF.

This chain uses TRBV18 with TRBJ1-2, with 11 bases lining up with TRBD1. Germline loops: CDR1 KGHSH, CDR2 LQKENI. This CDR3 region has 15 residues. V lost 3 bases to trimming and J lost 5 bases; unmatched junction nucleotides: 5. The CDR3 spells CASSPGTGGSYGYTF. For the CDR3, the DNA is TGTGCCAGCTCACCTGGGACAGGGGGTTCGTATGGCTACACCTTC.

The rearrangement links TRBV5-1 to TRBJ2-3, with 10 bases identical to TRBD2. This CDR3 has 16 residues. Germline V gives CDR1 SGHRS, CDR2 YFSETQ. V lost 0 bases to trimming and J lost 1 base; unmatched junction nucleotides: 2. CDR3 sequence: CASSLDLAGGTDTQYF. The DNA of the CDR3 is TGCGCCAGCAGCTTGGATCTAGCGGGGGGCACAGATACGCAGTATTTT.

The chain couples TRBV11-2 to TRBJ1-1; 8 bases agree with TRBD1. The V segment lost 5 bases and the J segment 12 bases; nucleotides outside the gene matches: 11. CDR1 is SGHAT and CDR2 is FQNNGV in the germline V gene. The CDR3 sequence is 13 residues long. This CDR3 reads CASSPLPPRGPFF. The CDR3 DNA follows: TGTGCCAGCAGCCCCCTTCCCCCCAGGGGGCCTTTCTTT. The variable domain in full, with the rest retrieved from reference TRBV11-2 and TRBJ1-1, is EAGVAQSPRYKIIEKRQSVAFWCNPISGHATLYWYQQILGQGPKLLIQFQNNGVVDDSQLPKDRFSAERLKGVDSTLKIQPAKLEDSAVYLCASSPLPPRGPFFGQGTRLTVV.

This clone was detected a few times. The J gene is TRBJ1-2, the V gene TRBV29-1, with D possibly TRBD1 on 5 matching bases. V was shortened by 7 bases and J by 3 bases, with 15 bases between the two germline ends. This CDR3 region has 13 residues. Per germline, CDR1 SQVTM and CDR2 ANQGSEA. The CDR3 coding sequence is TGCAGCGCCACGATGGACAATTACTATGGCTACACCTTC. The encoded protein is CSATMDNYYGYTF.

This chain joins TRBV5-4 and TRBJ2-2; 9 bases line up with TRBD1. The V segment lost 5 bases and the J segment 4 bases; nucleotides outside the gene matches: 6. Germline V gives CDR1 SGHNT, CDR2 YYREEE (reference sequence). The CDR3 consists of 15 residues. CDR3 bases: TGTGCCAGCAGAAGGACAGGGGTGTCCACCGGGGAGCTGTTTTTT. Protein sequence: CASRRTGVSTGELFF. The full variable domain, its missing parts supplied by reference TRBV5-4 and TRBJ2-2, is ETGVTQSPTHLIKTRGQQVTLRCSSQSGHNTVSWYQQALGQGPQFIFQYYREEENGRGNFPPRFSGLQFPNYSSELNVNALELDDSALYLCASRRTGVSTGELFFGEGSRLTVL.

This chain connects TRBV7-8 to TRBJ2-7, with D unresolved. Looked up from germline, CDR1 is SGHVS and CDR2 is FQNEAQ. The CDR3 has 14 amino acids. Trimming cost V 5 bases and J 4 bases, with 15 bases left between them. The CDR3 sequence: CASSAPVSLYEQYF. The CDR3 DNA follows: TGTGCCAGCAGCGCTCCAGTTAGCTTGTACGAGCAGTACTTC.

CDR3 nucleotide sequence: TGTGCCAGCAGCCCCGGAGGTACAGGGAACTATGGCTACACCTTC. It specifies CASSPGGTGNYGYTF. The V and J genes are TRBV5-4 and TRBJ1-2; weak D call: TRBD1 (6 bases). The CDR3 has 15 residues. V lost 4 bases and J lost 2, with 15 bases in between. From germline, CDR1 is SGHNT and CDR2 YYREEE (reference sequence).

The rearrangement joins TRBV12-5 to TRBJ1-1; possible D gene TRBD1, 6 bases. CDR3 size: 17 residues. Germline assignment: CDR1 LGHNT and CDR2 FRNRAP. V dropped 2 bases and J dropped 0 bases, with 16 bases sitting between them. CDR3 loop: CASGLRLVGGLNTEAFF. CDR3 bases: TGTGCTAGTGGTTTGAGGCTAGTTGGGGGCCTGAACACTGAAGCTTTCTTT.

For the CDR3, the DNA is TGTGCCAGCAGTTACCTAGCGGGAGCCTACGAGCAGTACTTC. Its protein product is CASSYLAGAYEQYF. The chain carries TRBV6-5 and TRBJ2-7; 10 bases are shared with TRBD2. The CDR3 consists of 14 residues. The germline CDR1 and CDR2 sequences are MNHEY and SVGAGI. Unmatched junction bases numbered 0, after V lost 2 bases and J lost 2 bases.

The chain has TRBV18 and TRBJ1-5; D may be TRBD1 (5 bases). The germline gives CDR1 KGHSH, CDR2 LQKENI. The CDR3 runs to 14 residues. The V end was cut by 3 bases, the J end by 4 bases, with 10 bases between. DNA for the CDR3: TGTGCCAGCTCACCCCGACAGACAAATCAGCCCCAGCATTTT. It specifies CASSPRQTNQPQHF. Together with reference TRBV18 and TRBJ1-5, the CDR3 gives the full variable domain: NAGVMQNPRHLVRRRGQEARLRCSPMKGHSHVYWYRQLPEEGLKFMVYLQKENIIDESGMPKERFSAEFPKEGPSILRIQQVVRGDSAAYFCASSPRQTNQPQHFGDGTRLSIL.

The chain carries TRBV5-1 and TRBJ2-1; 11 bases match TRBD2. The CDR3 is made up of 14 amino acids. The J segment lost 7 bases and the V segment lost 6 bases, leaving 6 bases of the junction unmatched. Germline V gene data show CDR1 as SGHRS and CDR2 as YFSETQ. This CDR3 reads CASTLGLAVNEQFF. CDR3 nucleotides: TGCGCCAGCACCCTGGGACTAGCGGTTAATGAGCAGTTCTTC.